Listed below are T cell receptor beta chains from one sample, sequenced in a study of T cell responses to AZD1222 COVID-19 vaccine. Some clones are missing from TCRdb's copy, which holds only in-frame ones; the method was immunoSEQ multiplex PCR. The sample records under 200,000 clones, around 94% being singletons. The material was peripheral blood, obtained 28 days after the second dose of the MenACWY control vaccine. Every receptor here comes from an adult who received the MenACWY meningococcal vaccine as a control. CDR3s include the opening cysteine and the closing phenylalanine or tryptophan. D genes are given only for firm matches. Part of the rows lack a size; the others show once, few, many or a class for expanded clones.

abundance,v_gene,j_gene,d_gene,CDR3nt,CDR3aa
-,TRBV5-8,TRBJ2-7,-,TGTGCCAGCAGCTTGGGCTCCGGGCTCGACGAGCAGTACTTC,CASSLGSGLDEQYF
-,TRBV19,TRBJ2-1,TRBD2,TGTGCCAGTAGTATAGGCGGGAGGGCGGGTAATGAGCAGTTCTTC,CASSIGGRAGNEQFF
-,TRBV18,TRBJ2-3,TRBD1,TGTGCCAGCTCACCAACATCCCCCAGGGGGACAGATACGCAGTATTTT,CASSPTSPRGTDTQYF
-,TRBV11-3,TRBJ1-2,-,TGTGCCAGCAGCTTAGCGGGCCAGGTGCACTATGGCTACACCTTC,CASSLAGQVHYGYTF
-,TRBV9,TRBJ2-2,-,TGTGCCAGCAGGACAGACGAGGGCGGGGAGCTGTTTTTT,CASRTDEGGELFF
once,TRBV6-6,TRBJ2-1,TRBD1,TGTGCCAGCAGGAGCGGGGACAGGGGGCCTAATGAGCAGTTCTTC,CASRSGDRGPNEQFF
-,TRBV15,TRBJ1-5,-,TGTGCCACCAGCAGAGTGTCAGGCAATCAGCCCCAGCATTTT,CATSRVSGNQPQHF
-,TRBV7-2,TRBJ1-5,-,TGTGCCAGCAGCTTAGGACAGAGTTATCAGCCCCAGCATTTT,CASSLGQSYQPQHF
-,TRBV7-9,TRBJ2-7,-,TGTGCCAGCAGCTGGGGCAGCTCCGAGCAGTACTTC,CASSWGSSEQYF
-,TRBV11-2,TRBJ2-7,-,TGTGCCAGCGGGAGGAGCGGGTATACCTACGAGCAGTACTTC,CASGRSGYTYEQYF
-,TRBV25-1,TRBJ2-7,-,TGTGCCAGCAGTGAGGGTGGCAGCTACGAGCAGTACTTC,CASSEGGSYEQYF
-,TRBV7-6,TRBJ1-6,TRBD1,TGTGCCAGCAGCTTAGAAGTTTCAGGGGGCGAAAATTCACCCCTCCACTTT,CASSLEVSGGENSPLHF
-,TRBV19,TRBJ2-7,TRBD2,TGTGCCAGTACCAAACCTTTCCCCGGGACTAGCAGCGGGGGCGAATACGAGCAGTACTTC,CASTKPFPGTSSGGEYEQYF
-,TRBV5-6,TRBJ2-5,-,TGTGCCAGCAGCTTGGTGGGCAACCAAGAGACCCAGTACTTC,CASSLVGNQETQYF
-,TRBV7-3,TRBJ1-1,TRBD1,TGTGCCAGCAGCTTCCGACAGGGTCATAGGGCTTTCTTT,CASSFRQGHRAFF
-,TRBV5-1,TRBJ2-2,TRBD1,TGCGCCAGCAGCTTGGGACAGGGAGTAAAGAAGCTGTTTTTT,CASSLGQGVKKLFF
-,TRBV24-1,TRBJ2-3,TRBD1,TGTGCCACCAGTGACCCTGGACAGGGGGGTAGCACAGATACGCAGTATTTT,CATSDPGQGGSTDTQYF
once,TRBV7-2,TRBJ1-1,-,TGTGCCAGCAGCCCCCTCGGAGGGAACACTGAAGCTTTCTTT,CASSPLGGNTEAFF
-,TRBV28,TRBJ2-7,-,TGTGCCAGCAGTTTATGGGGTAGCGGCCCCGTGGAGCAGTACTTC,CASSLWGSGPVEQYF
-,TRBV5-1,TRBJ1-3,TRBD1,TGCGCCAGCAGCCCAGCGACAGGGCGGGGAAACACCATATATTTT,CASSPATGRGNTIYF
-,TRBV9,TRBJ2-1,TRBD2,TGTGCCAGCAGCGGACTAGCGGGTTTCAATGAGCAGTTCTTC,CASSGLAGFNEQFF
-,TRBV28,TRBJ2-2,-,TGTGCCAGCAGTCCGCCAGAGCCCACCGGGGAGCTGTTTTTT,CASSPPEPTGELFF
-,TRBV2,TRBJ1-5,-,TGTGCCAGCAGTGACATCCTCTCGGGCAATCAGCCCCAGCATTTT,CASSDILSGNQPQHF
-,TRBV24-1,TRBJ1-5,-,TGTGCCACCAGTGAATCGATCCCCGGTCGGCCCCAGCATTTT,CATSESIPGRPQHF
-,TRBV7-3,TRBJ2-2,-,TGTGCCAGCAGCTTAGGGGTTGCCGGGGAGCTGTTTTTT,CASSLGVAGELFF
-,TRBV24-1,TRBJ1-3,-,TGTGCCACCAGTGATGAAAGGGGAAACACCATATATTTT,CATSDERGNTIYF
-,TRBV28,TRBJ1-4,-,TGTGCCAGCAGTTTAGGGGGGCTTAATGAAAAACTGTTTTTT,CASSLGGLNEKLFF
-,TRBV9,TRBJ1-2,-,TGTGCCAGCAGCGTAGGTTGGCGCGGGGACTATGGCTACACCTTC,CASSVGWRGDYGYTF
-,TRBV28,TRBJ2-5,-,TGTGCCAGCAGTTTAGGGGTCTCATGGGCCCAGTACTTC,CASSLGVSWAQYF
few,TRBV5-1,TRBJ1-2,TRBD1,TGCGCCAGCAGCTTGGACGGGACAGGTAGCCTTAACTATGGCTACACCTTC,CASSLDGTGSLNYGYTF
-,TRBV27,TRBJ1-5,-,TGTGCCAGCAGTTTCACGGGCGGGAATCAGCCCCAGCATTTT,CASSFTGGNQPQHF
-,TRBV6-1,TRBJ2-2,-,TGTGCCAGCAGTGAAATTCCCCCCGCCGGGGAGCTGTTTTTT,CASSEIPPAGELFF
-,TRBV18,TRBJ2-7,-,TGTGCCAGCTCACCTTCCGGGCAGTCGAACTACGAGCAGTACTTC,CASSPSGQSNYEQYF
once,TRBV4-1,TRBJ2-7,TRBD1,TGCGCCAGCAGCCAAGATTTGTCGGGGACAGGGCCGGGGGTGTACGAGCAGTACTTC,CASSQDLSGTGPGVYEQYF
-,TRBV4-2,TRBJ2-6,-,TGTGCCAGCAGCCAATTCGGCCAAGGGTCTGGGGCCAACGTCCTGACTTTC,CASSQFGQGSGANVLTF
-,TRBV11-2,TRBJ1-2,-,TGTGCCAGCAGAGGGGGGGGTGACTATGGCTACACCTTC,CASRGGGDYGYTF
few,TRBV11-2,TRBJ2-1,-,TGTGCCAGCAGCTTAGAGGGGTCTACCAATGAGCAGTTCTTC,CASSLEGSTNEQFF
-,TRBV5-1,TRBJ2-1,TRBD2,TGCGCCAGCAGCTTGGTTAGTAGCGGGAGGGGTGAGCAGTTCTTC,CASSLVSSGRGEQFF
-,TRBV4-2,TRBJ1-5,-,TGTGCCAGCAGCCAAGATGGGCAGGCCGATCAGCCCCAGCATTTT,CASSQDGQADQPQHF
-,TRBV28,TRBJ1-2,-,TGTGCCAGCGGGGGTGGCTACACCTTC,CASGGGYTF
few,TRBV6-1,TRBJ2-7,TRBD2,TGTGCCAGCAGTGCGGCCGTACTAGCGGGGGGCTCCTACGAGCAGTACTTC,CASSAAVLAGGSYEQYF
-,TRBV3-1/TRBV3-2,TRBJ1-2,TRBD1,TGTGCCAGCAGCGGGGCGGGCAGGGGGAGCTATGGCTACACCTTC,CASSGAGRGSYGYTF
-,TRBV3-1/TRBV3-2,TRBJ1-2,-,TGTGCCAGCAGCCCCGACAAGAACTATGGCTACACCTTC,CASSPDKNYGYTF
-,TRBV19,TRBJ1-6,-,TGTGCCAGTAGTAAAATACAGGTCGGGAATTCACCCCTCCACTTT,CASSKIQVGNSPLHF
-,TRBV6-5,TRBJ1-2,-,TGTGCCAGCAGCCCGACAGGCATTAACTATGGCTACACCTTC,CASSPTGINYGYTF
-,TRBV30,TRBJ1-2,-,TGTGCCTGGAGGGGGGGAGGGGACTATGGCTACACCTTC,CAWRGGGDYGYTF
-,TRBV3-1/TRBV3-2,TRBJ2-1,TRBD1,TGTGCCAGCAGCCAGGGACAGGGGGCGGTCGATGAGCAGTTCTTC,CASSQGQGAVDEQFF
-,TRBV19,TRBJ1-5,-,TGTGCCAGTAGTATGAGTCGAGGAGGAGGCAATCAGCCCCAGCATTTT,CASSMSRGGGNQPQHF
-,TRBV4-2,TRBJ2-7,-,TGTGCCAGCAGCCAAGATGGGAAGGTGGGGGTTGACGAGCAGTACTTC,CASSQDGKVGVDEQYF
-,TRBV12-3/TRBV12-4,TRBJ1-2,TRBD1,TGTGCCAGCAAAAAAGACAGGGGTTATGGCTACACCTTC,CASKKDRGYGYTF
-,TRBV28,TRBJ1-3,-,TGTGCCAGCAATAAGCGCCCTGGGGGCTTGGGGACTGACAGACGAAAATCTGGAAACACCATATATTTT,CASNKRPGGLGTDRRKSGNTIYF
-,TRBV18,TRBJ1-5,-,TGTGCCAGCTCACCAACCAATAACCGCGACAGAGTCAATCAGCCCCAGCATTTT,CASSPTNNRDRVNQPQHF
-,TRBV7-2,TRBJ1-6,-,TGTGCCAGCAGCTCCCGGACCGGGTTGTATGACTCACCCCTCCACTTT,CASSSRTGLYDSPLHF
-,TRBV6-5,TRBJ2-3,TRBD1,TGTGCCAGCAGTTACTCGAAGGGGGCGGGAGATACGCAGTATTTT,CASSYSKGAGDTQYF